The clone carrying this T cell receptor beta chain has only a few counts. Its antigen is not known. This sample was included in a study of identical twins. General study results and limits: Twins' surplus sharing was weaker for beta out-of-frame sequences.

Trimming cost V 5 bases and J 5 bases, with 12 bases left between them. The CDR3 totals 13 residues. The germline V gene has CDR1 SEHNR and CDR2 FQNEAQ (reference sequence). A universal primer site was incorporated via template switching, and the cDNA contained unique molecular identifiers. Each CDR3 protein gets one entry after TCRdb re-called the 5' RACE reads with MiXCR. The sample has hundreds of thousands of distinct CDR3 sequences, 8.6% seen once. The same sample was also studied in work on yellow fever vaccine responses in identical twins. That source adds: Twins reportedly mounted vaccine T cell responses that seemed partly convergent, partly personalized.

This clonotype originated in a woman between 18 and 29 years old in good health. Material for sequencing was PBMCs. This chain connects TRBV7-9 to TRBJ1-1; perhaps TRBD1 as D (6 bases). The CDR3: CASSRGANTEAFF. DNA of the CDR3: TGTGCCAGCAGCCGGGGGGCGAATACTGAAGCTTTCTTT.